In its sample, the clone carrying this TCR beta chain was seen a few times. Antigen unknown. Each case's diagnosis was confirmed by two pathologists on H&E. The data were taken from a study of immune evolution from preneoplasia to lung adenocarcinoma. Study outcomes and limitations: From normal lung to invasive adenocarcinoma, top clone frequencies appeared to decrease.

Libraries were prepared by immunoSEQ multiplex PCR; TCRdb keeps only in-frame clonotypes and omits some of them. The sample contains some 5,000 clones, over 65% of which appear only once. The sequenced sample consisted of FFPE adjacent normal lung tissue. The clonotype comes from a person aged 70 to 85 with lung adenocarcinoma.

The CDR3, as DNA: TGTGCCAGCAAGGTTAGAGGTTTGGACTCACCCCTCCACTTT. It codes for CASKVRGLDSPLHF. The chain combines TRBV6-5 with TRBJ1-6; D remains ambiguous. This CDR3 is 14 amino acids long. The germline V and J ends were trimmed by 7 bases and 10 bases, with 17 bases remaining between them. Germline V CDR1 and CDR2: MNHEY, SVGAGI.